Listed below are T cell receptor beta chains from one sample, sequenced in a study of identical twins. TCRdb redid the calling of the 5' RACE reads with MiXCR, one entry per CDR3 protein. The repertoire holds around 490,000 distinct CDR3 sequences, with about 16% as singletons. The sample was also linked to a second study, of yellow fever vaccine responses in identical twins.

The sample consisted of CD4+ T cells sorted from blood. The receptors derive from a woman under 30 in good health. The CDR3 runs from the conserved cysteine through the conserved F or W. Each record gives: CDR3 protein, CDR3 DNA, CDR3 length, J gene, D gene, clone size, V gene. The D gene is left open where the match is weak. Only part of the rows carry a size: once, few, many, or a class if the clone is expanded.

cdr3_aa: CASRGLAGVSDTQYF
cdr3_nt: TGTGCCAGCAGAGGTCTAGCGGGAGTATCAGATACGCAGTATTTT
cdr3_length: 15
j_call: TRBJ2-3
d_call: TRBD2
clone_size: few
v_call: TRBV6-1

cdr3_aa: CASSFPSGGTDTQYF
cdr3_nt: TGCGCCAGCAGCTTTCCTAGCGGGGGCACAGATACGCAGTATTTT
cdr3_length: 15
j_call: TRBJ2-3
d_call: TRBD2
clone_size: many
v_call: TRBV5-1

cdr3_aa: CASSPGLAGRGELFF
cdr3_nt: TGTGCCAGCAGCCCGGGACTAGCGGGACGTGGGGAGCTGTTTTTT
cdr3_length: 15
j_call: TRBJ2-2
d_call: TRBD2
clone_size: -
v_call: TRBV5-8

cdr3_aa: CASSLPPPFGETQYF
cdr3_nt: TGTGCCAGCAGTTTACCTCCTCCGTTCGGGGAGACCCAGTACTTC
cdr3_length: 15
j_call: TRBJ2-5
d_call: -
clone_size: -
v_call: TRBV12-3/TRBV12-4

cdr3_aa: CASSFDDRVIKPQHF
cdr3_nt: TGTGCCAGCAGTTTCGACGACAGGGTGATCAAGCCCCAGCATTTT
cdr3_length: 15
j_call: TRBJ1-5
d_call: TRBD1
clone_size: many
v_call: TRBV12-3/TRBV12-4

cdr3_aa: CASSLQESYEQYF
cdr3_nt: TGTGCCAGCAGTTTACAGGAATCCTACGAGCAGTACTTC
cdr3_length: 13
j_call: TRBJ2-7
d_call: -
clone_size: -
v_call: TRBV27

cdr3_aa: CSASVRQETQYF
cdr3_nt: TGCAGTGCTAGTGTTCGTCAAGAGACCCAGTACTTC
cdr3_length: 12
j_call: TRBJ2-5
d_call: -
clone_size: many
v_call: TRBV20-1

cdr3_aa: CASSPVAGVNYNEQFF
cdr3_nt: TGTGCCAGCAGCCCCGTAGCGGGGGTGAACTACAATGAGCAGTTCTTC
cdr3_length: 16
j_call: TRBJ2-1
d_call: TRBD2
clone_size: -
v_call: TRBV4-2

cdr3_aa: CASSTIRVQYF
cdr3_nt: TGTGCCAGCAGCACTATACGCGTGCAGTACTTC
cdr3_length: 11
j_call: TRBJ2-7
d_call: -
clone_size: once
v_call: TRBV11-2

cdr3_aa: CASSPGQDYEQYF
cdr3_nt: TGTGCCAGCAGCCCTGGACAGGACTACGAGCAGTACTTC
cdr3_length: 13
j_call: TRBJ2-7
d_call: TRBD1
clone_size: -
v_call: TRBV5-5

cdr3_aa: CAISDSGGPYNEQFF
cdr3_nt: TGTGCCATCAGTGATTCGGGGGGCCCCTACAATGAGCAGTTCTTC
cdr3_length: 15
j_call: TRBJ2-1
d_call: -
clone_size: few
v_call: TRBV10-3

cdr3_aa: CASSAGNTIYF
cdr3_nt: TGCGCCAGCAGTGCCGGAAACACCATATATTTT
cdr3_length: 11
j_call: TRBJ1-3
d_call: -
clone_size: -
v_call: TRBV10-2

cdr3_aa: CASSDGRTSGRYEQYF
cdr3_nt: TGCGCCAGCAGCGACGGCAGGACTAGCGGGAGGTACGAGCAGTACTTC
cdr3_length: 16
j_call: TRBJ2-7
d_call: TRBD2
clone_size: few
v_call: TRBV5-1

cdr3_aa: CSARESADEAFF
cdr3_nt: TGCAGTGCTAGAGAGTCAGCCGATGAAGCTTTCTTT
cdr3_length: 12
j_call: TRBJ1-1
d_call: -
clone_size: few
v_call: TRBV20-1

cdr3_aa: CASSINPGTGANVLTF
cdr3_nt: TGCGCCAGCAGCATCAACCCGGGGACTGGGGCCAACGTCCTGACTTTC
cdr3_length: 16
j_call: TRBJ2-6
d_call: -
clone_size: -
v_call: TRBV5-1

cdr3_aa: CASRRKTGVNGNTIYF
cdr3_nt: TGTGCCAGCAGACGGAAGACAGGGGTCAATGGAAACACCATATATTTT
cdr3_length: 16
j_call: TRBJ1-3
d_call: TRBD1
clone_size: -
v_call: TRBV7-9

cdr3_aa: CATSDLTSERRYTQYF
cdr3_nt: TGTGCCACCAGTGACCTGACTAGCGAGAGGAGGTATACGCAGTATTTT
cdr3_length: 16
j_call: TRBJ2-3
d_call: TRBD2
clone_size: few
v_call: TRBV24-1

cdr3_aa: CASSQPGLAGAQFF
cdr3_nt: TGTGCCAGCAGTCAACCGGGACTAGCAGGGGCGCAGTTCTTC
cdr3_length: 14
j_call: TRBJ2-1
d_call: TRBD2
clone_size: many
v_call: TRBV12-3/TRBV12-4

cdr3_aa: CASRPFRNTGELFF
cdr3_nt: TGTGCCAGCAGACCCTTCAGGAACACCGGGGAGCTGTTTTTT
cdr3_length: 14
j_call: TRBJ2-2
d_call: -
clone_size: few
v_call: TRBV7-2

cdr3_aa: CASSVQPQGYEQYF
cdr3_nt: TGTGCCAGCAGCGTTCAACCTCAGGGATACGAGCAGTACTTC
cdr3_length: 14
j_call: TRBJ2-7
d_call: -
clone_size: few
v_call: TRBV9

cdr3_aa: CSALAGLSYNEQFF
cdr3_nt: TGCAGTGCTCTAGCGGGATTGTCCTACAATGAGCAGTTCTTC
cdr3_length: 14
j_call: TRBJ2-1
d_call: TRBD2
clone_size: -
v_call: TRBV20-1

cdr3_aa: CASSLGGGIYEQYF
cdr3_nt: TGTGCCAGCAGTTTAGGCGGCGGTATCTACGAGCAGTACTTC
cdr3_length: 14
j_call: TRBJ2-7
d_call: -
clone_size: few
v_call: TRBV12-3/TRBV12-4

cdr3_aa: CASSWTGPQPNTGELFF
cdr3_nt: TGTGCCAGCAGCTGGACAGGACCGCAACCGAACACCGGGGAGCTGTTTTTT
cdr3_length: 17
j_call: TRBJ2-2
d_call: TRBD1
clone_size: -
v_call: TRBV25-1

cdr3_aa: CATRGQGTGNYGYTF
cdr3_nt: TGTGCCACCCGAGGACAGGGTACGGGGAACTATGGCTACACCTTC
cdr3_length: 15
j_call: TRBJ1-2
d_call: TRBD1
clone_size: -
v_call: TRBV28

cdr3_aa: CATSSSRLNTGELFF
cdr3_nt: TGTGCCACCAGCAGCTCGCGGCTTAACACCGGGGAGCTGTTTTTT
cdr3_length: 15
j_call: TRBJ2-2
d_call: -
clone_size: many
v_call: TRBV15

cdr3_aa: CASSLLGPGSGGSYNEQFF
cdr3_nt: TGCGCCAGCAGCTTGTTGGGCCCAGGAAGTGGGGGTTCCTACAATGAGCAGTTCTTC
cdr3_length: 19
j_call: TRBJ2-1
d_call: -
clone_size: -
v_call: TRBV5-1

cdr3_aa: CASSQDVQMSDTQYF
cdr3_nt: TGTGCCAGCAGCCAAGACGTGCAGATGTCAGATACGCAGTATTTT
cdr3_length: 15
j_call: TRBJ2-3
d_call: -
clone_size: many
v_call: TRBV3-1

cdr3_aa: CASSLAVGARIDNEQFF
cdr3_nt: TGTGCCAGCAGCTTAGCTGTAGGGGCGCGGATTGACAATGAGCAGTTCTTC
cdr3_length: 17
j_call: TRBJ2-1
d_call: -
clone_size: few
v_call: TRBV7-6

cdr3_aa: CASSLEGRKAFF
cdr3_nt: TGTGCCAGCAGTTTGGAGGGGCGGAAGGCTTTCTTT
cdr3_length: 12
j_call: TRBJ1-1
d_call: -
clone_size: -
v_call: TRBV12-3/TRBV12-4

cdr3_aa: CASRSAGGTDTQYF
cdr3_nt: TGTGCCAGCAGGTCAGCGGGGGGCACAGATACGCAGTATTTT
cdr3_length: 14
j_call: TRBJ2-3
d_call: TRBD2
clone_size: many
v_call: TRBV28

cdr3_aa: CASHGGRTGNTGELFF
cdr3_nt: TGTGCCAGCCACGGGGGCCGTACAGGGAACACCGGGGAGCTGTTTTTT
cdr3_length: 16
j_call: TRBJ2-2
d_call: -
clone_size: few
v_call: TRBV11-2

cdr3_aa: CASRSGSNTEAFF
cdr3_nt: TGCGCCAGCAGGAGCGGGTCGAACACTGAAGCTTTCTTT
cdr3_length: 13
j_call: TRBJ1-1
d_call: -
clone_size: few
v_call: TRBV5-1

cdr3_aa: CASKQDGNSPLHF
cdr3_nt: TGCGCCAGCAAACAGGATGGTAATTCACCCCTCCACTTT
cdr3_length: 13
j_call: TRBJ1-6
d_call: -
clone_size: few
v_call: TRBV5-1

cdr3_aa: CASSTNDRASSGNTIYF
cdr3_nt: TGCGCCAGCAGCACTAACGACAGGGCTTCCTCTGGAAACACCATATATTTT
cdr3_length: 17
j_call: TRBJ1-3
d_call: TRBD1
clone_size: few
v_call: TRBV5-1

cdr3_aa: CASSLSFGLADNEQFF
cdr3_nt: TGTGCCAGCAGCTTAAGTTTCGGACTAGCAGACAATGAGCAGTTCTTC
cdr3_length: 16
j_call: TRBJ2-1
d_call: TRBD2
clone_size: -
v_call: TRBV7-3

cdr3_aa: CASSHGTSRYEQFF
cdr3_nt: TGTGCCAGCAGCCACGGGACTAGTCGGTATGAGCAGTTCTTC
cdr3_length: 14
j_call: TRBJ2-1
d_call: TRBD2
clone_size: few
v_call: TRBV3-1

cdr3_aa: CATSVGADSYNEQFF
cdr3_nt: TGTGCCACCAGCGTTGGGGCGGACTCCTACAATGAGCAGTTCTTC
cdr3_length: 15
j_call: TRBJ2-1
d_call: -
clone_size: -
v_call: TRBV15

cdr3_aa: CASSPEANQPQHF
cdr3_nt: TGTGCCAGCAGCCCAGAGGCGAATCAGCCCCAGCATTTT
cdr3_length: 13
j_call: TRBJ1-5
d_call: -
clone_size: -
v_call: TRBV7-2